Following are 9 T cell receptor beta chains from one sample sequenced in a study of a mutant IDH1 vaccine in newly diagnosed glioma. Indicated time point: baseline, week 1 (first vaccination visit). Regarding treatment: pre-vaccination baseline after standard-of-care therapy. Measured with immunoSEQ multiplex PCR; TCRdb has only the in-frame clones, and not every one. This table holds about 88,000 clones, 82% found once. The material was PBMCs, obtained from a glioma patient treated with radiotherapy, temozolomide or both. The receptors shown here come from a man aged 40-49 years with glioma. Some clones in this sample may be carry-over from other donors' samples.

The V and J genes are TRBV13 and TRBJ2-7, with D unclear. Per germline, CDR1 PRHDT and CDR2 FYEKMQ (reference sequence). Trimming took off 5 bases at V and 0 bases at J, with 8 bases between the two ends. The CDR3 is made up of 13 amino acids. CDR3 DNA: TGTGCCAGCAGCACACCGAGCTCCTACGAGCAGTACTTC. Its translation is CASSTPSSYEQYF.

The chain links TRBV14 to TRBJ1-1, with 9 bases fitting TRBD1. This CDR3 contains 16 residues. CDR1 and CDR2 from the germline V gene are SGHDN and FVKESK. V trimming: 4 bases; J trimming: 7 bases; junction bases outside the gene matches: 13. The CDR3 DNA is TGTGCCAGCAGCCCGAGGACAGGGGCCGCGTCCCGTGAAGCTTTCTTT. It specifies CASSPRTGAASREAFF.

The V call is TRBV5-4, the J call TRBJ1-4, with D tentatively TRBD1 (5 bases). V gave up 1 base and J gave up 7 bases, with 11 bases separating them. CDR1 is SGHNT and CDR2 is YYREEE in the germline V gene (reference sequence). CDR3 size: 14 residues. Written as DNA, the CDR3 is TGTGCCAGCAGCTTGCAGGGTTCGGGTGAAAAACTGTTTTTT. Amino acids: CASSLQGSGEKLFF.

This chain uses TRBV5-4 with TRBJ1-6; the D is unclear. V lost 3 bases, J lost 6 bases, and 19 bases lay in between. The CDR3 contains 17 residues. The germline gives CDR1 SGHNT, CDR2 YYREEE (reference sequence). CDR3 in DNA: TGTGCCAGCAGCTACGAGCCCGAGGGCGCGGGTAATTCACCCCTCCACTTT. Translated, it gives CASSYEPEGAGNSPLHF. Supplemented by reference TRBV5-4 and TRBJ1-6, the full variable domain reads ETGVTQSPTHLIKTRGQQVTLRCSSQSGHNTVSWYQQALGQGPQFIFQYYREEENGRGNFPPRFSGLQFPNYSSELNVNALELDDSALYLCASSYEPEGAGNSPLHFGNGTRLTVT.

In this sample, this clone turned up a few times. CDR3: CASSPLPTDPSELFF. In DNA, the CDR3 is TGTGCCAGTAGTCCCCTGCCGACTGACCCATCTGAGCTGTTTTTT. This rearrangement joins TRBV19 to TRBJ2-2; D is unclear. V lost 5 bases and J lost 11, with 21 bases in between. The length of the CDR3 is 15 residues. Germline CDR1 reads LNHDA; CDR2 reads SQIVND (reference sequence).

V is TRBV7-9 and J is TRBJ2-7; TRBD2 matches at 13 bases. Looked up from germline, CDR1 is SEHNR and CDR2 is FQNEAQ (reference sequence). V was clipped by 10 bases and J by 5 bases; unmatched bases: 8. The CDR3 spans 14 residues. In DNA form, the CDR3 reads TGTGCCATCCGGGGGGGACTAGCGGGACACGAGCAGTACTTC. It translates to CAIRGGLAGHEQYF.

This chain joins TRBV19 and TRBJ2-2; D gene uncertain. The germline V gene has CDR1 LNHDA and CDR2 SQIVND (reference sequence). Trimming stripped 1 base from V and 5 bases from J, with 2 bases between. The CDR3 loop spans 12 amino acids. The CDR3 sequence is CASSIATGELFF. The CDR3 nucleotides are TGTGCCAGTAGTATAGCTACCGGGGAGCTGTTTTTT.

This rearrangement joins TRBV12-5 to TRBJ2-3; 11 bases are shared with TRBD2. The junction had 3 bases not matched to a gene; V was cut back by 6 bases and J by 4 bases. The CDR3 runs to 14 residues. Germline lookup yields CDR1 LGHNT and CDR2 FRNRAP. The CDR3 region is CASGTSGEPDTQYF. CDR3 bases: TGTGCTAGTGGGACTAGCGGGGAGCCAGATACGCAGTATTTT.

The V call is TRBV7-9, the J call TRBJ1-2; D is unclear. In germline, CDR1 is SEHNR, CDR2 FQNEAQ (reference sequence). V lost 1 base, J lost 7 bases, and 4 bases lay in between. This CDR3 has 11 residues. CDR3 coding DNA: TGTGCCAGCAGCTTAGAGGGTGGCTACACCTTC. This sequence encodes CASSLEGGYTF.